Listed below are T cell receptor beta chains from one sample, sequenced in a study of patients and donors after allogeneic stem cell transplantation. TCRdb redid the calling of the RT-PCR reads with MiXCR, one entry per CDR3 protein. The sample holds over 150,000 distinct CDR3 sequences; 30% are singletons and the top ten take less than 3.5%. Sequenced material: blood, either unsorted or a sorted T cell fraction (not recorded which). These receptors came from a human donor who was either an allogeneic HSCT recipient or a stem cell or donor lymphocyte infusion donor (not recorded which). It is not recorded whose cells these are; they may come from a transplant donor. CDR3s include the opening cysteine and the closing phenylalanine or tryptophan. A D gene is named only where the DNA matches it firmly. Clone size is shown for a subset of rows, as once, few, many or a class of expanded clone.

V gene	J gene	D gene	clone size	CDR3 protein	CDR3 DNA
TRBV6-6	TRBJ1-3	TRBD1	few	CASSYRDRGTRRSGNTIYF	TGTGCCAGCAGTTACAGGGACAGGGGCACTCGTCGGTCTGGAAACACCATATATTTT
TRBV4-2	TRBJ2-1	TRBD2	-	CASSQDASGRGYSYNEQFF	TGTGCCAGCAGCCAAGATGCGAGCGGGAGGGGTTACTCCTACAATGAGCAGTTCTTC
TRBV28	TRBJ1-1	-	-	CASSLPRGGNTEAFF	TGTGCCAGCAGTTTACCAAGAGGCGGGAACACTGAAGCTTTCTTT
TRBV15	TRBJ2-5	-	-	CATSRGGRVRGETQYF	TGTGCCACCAGCAGGGGAGGTAGGGTCAGGGGAGAGACCCAGTACTTC
TRBV2	TRBJ1-5	-	few	CASRGQGGQPQHF	TGTGCCAGCAGGGGGCAGGGAGGGCAGCCCCAGCATTTT
TRBV27	TRBJ2-1	TRBD1	few	CASSHPGTGQDEQFF	TGTGCCAGCAGTCACCCCGGGACAGGGCAAGATGAGCAGTTCTTC
TRBV20-1	TRBJ2-7	-	few	CSARDSYEQYF	TGCAGTGCTAGAGACAGCTACGAGCAGTACTTC
TRBV6-5	TRBJ1-3	-	-	CASSLDRSSGNTIYF	TGTGCCAGCAGCCTTGACCGGTCCTCTGGAAACACCATATATTTT
TRBV7-3	TRBJ1-1	-	-	CASSFRRGTEAFF	TGTGCCAGCAGCTTCAGGAGAGGGACTGAAGCTTTCTTT
TRBV25-1	TRBJ2-3	-	once	CASTWRPPTDTQYF	TGTGCCAGCACGTGGAGGCCTCCCACAGATACGCAGTATTTT
TRBV12-3/TRBV12-4	TRBJ1-2	-	many	CASSFDAGNGYTF	TGTGCCAGCAGTTTCGACGCAGGAAATGGCTACACCTTC
TRBV20-1	TRBJ1-5	-	-	CSAGPDSNQPQHF	TGCAGTGCGGGTCCGGATAGCAATCAGCCCCAGCATTTT
TRBV2	TRBJ1-5	-	-	CASSGIGGGQPQHF	TGTGCCAGCAGTGGGATTGGGGGCGGCCAGCCCCAGCATTTT
TRBV11-2	TRBJ1-2	TRBD1	few	CASSQQTGRMDGYTF	TGTGCCAGCAGCCAACAGACAGGGAGAATGGATGGCTACACCTTC
TRBV6-6	TRBJ1-4	TRBD1	-	CASSIGQGELFF	TGTGCCAGCAGTATCGGACAGGGGGAACTGTTTTTT
TRBV20-1	TRBJ2-2	TRBD2	-	CSASDSGRTGELFF	TGCAGTGCTAGTGATAGCGGGAGGACCGGGGAGCTGTTTTTT
TRBV5-1	TRBJ2-5	-	-	CASSHGEETQYF	TGCGCCAGCAGCCACGGGGAAGAGACCCAGTACTTC
TRBV19	TRBJ1-6	-	few	CASSKEGIGSPLHF	TGTGCCAGCTCTAAGGAGGGGATCGGTTCACCCCTCCACTTT
TRBV7-3	TRBJ2-3	TRBD1	many	CASSRTGGTDTQYF	TGTGCCAGCAGCCGGACAGGGGGCACAGATACGCAGTATTTT
TRBV7-2	TRBJ2-4	TRBD2	many	CASSLESSRGVTNIQYF	TGTGCCAGCAGCTTAGAGAGCAGTCGGGGGGTTACAAACATTCAGTACTTC
TRBV20-1	TRBJ2-2	TRBD1	-	CSATQDRSDGELFF	TGCAGTGCTACCCAGGACAGGTCTGACGGGGAGCTGTTTTTT
TRBV20-1	TRBJ2-6	-	-	CSASRGSGANVLTF	TGCAGTGCTAGTAGAGGGTCTGGGGCCAACGTCCTGACTTTC
TRBV6-1	TRBJ2-1	-	few	CAGSVRGEQFF	TGTGCCGGAAGCGTGCGTGGTGAGCAGTTCTTC
TRBV24-1	TRBJ2-1	TRBD1	-	CATRDRLYNEQFF	TGTGCCACTAGGGACAGACTCTACAATGAGCAGTTCTTC
TRBV20-1	TRBJ1-3	-	many	CSASGLQNTIYF	TGCAGTGCTTCGGGCCTCCAAAACACCATATATTTT
TRBV20-1	TRBJ1-6	-	-	CSARDGVLSYNSPLHF	TGCAGTGCTAGAGATGGGGTTCTCTCCTATAATTCACCCCTCCACTTT
TRBV20-1	TRBJ2-1	-	-	CSALEGSSYNEQFF	TGCAGTGCCCTGGAGGGTAGCTCCTACAATGAGCAGTTCTTC
TRBV5-5	TRBJ2-7	-	-	CASSLGAGYEQYF	TGTGCCAGCAGCTTGGGGGCAGGCTACGAGCAGTACTTC
TRBV4-3	TRBJ1-2	-	few	CASSQGTRNYGYTF	TGCGCCAGCAGCCAAGGCACACGTAACTATGGCTACACCTTC
TRBV20-1	TRBJ1-2	-	few	CRPAGPNYGYTF	TGCAGACCGGCGGGCCCAAACTATGGCTACACCTTC
TRBV12-3/TRBV12-4	TRBJ1-4	-	-	CASSFSSATNEKLFF	TGTGCCAGCAGTTTCTCCTCGGCTACTAATGAAAAACTGTTTTTT
TRBV4-1	TRBJ2-5	TRBD2	-	CASSQGEGLAGRFQYF	TGCGCCAGCAGCCAAGGGGAGGGACTAGCGGGAAGGTTCCAGTACTTC
TRBV5-1	TRBJ1-5	TRBD1	-	CASSLGTGGGLNQPQHF	TGCGCCAGCAGCTTGGGGACAGGGGGCGGCCTCAATCAGCCCCAGCATTTT
TRBV20-1	TRBJ2-7	TRBD1	few	CSARGGTGTSYEQYF	TGCAGTGCTAGGGGTGGGACAGGCACGTCCTACGAGCAGTACTTC
TRBV5-1	TRBJ2-7	-	-	CASSKEGNEQYF	TGCGCCAGCTCCAAGGAGGGTAACGAGCAGTACTTC
TRBV30	TRBJ2-7	-	few	CAWSTERARYEQYF	TGTGCCTGGAGTACCGAAAGGGCCCGGTACGAGCAGTACTTC
TRBV7-2	TRBJ2-1	TRBD2	-	CASSLDVAGGPYEQFF	TGTGCCAGCAGCTTAGATGTAGCGGGAGGGCCTTATGAGCAGTTCTTC
TRBV30	TRBJ1-2	-	few	CAWSLPGTDYGYTF	TGTGCCTGGAGTTTGCCCGGGACCGACTATGGCTACACCTTC
TRBV20-1	TRBJ1-1	-	few	CSARDPNMGVRIVLF	TGCAGTGCTAGAGATCCGAATATGGGGGTCCGCATAGTTCTCTTT
TRBV20-1	TRBJ2-3	-	few	CSARRYDVDTQYF	TGCAGTGCCCGACGGTACGACGTGGATACGCAGTATTTT
TRBV28	TRBJ1-5	TRBD1	many	CASSPPDRVNQPQHF	TGTGCCAGCAGCCCCCCGGACAGGGTCAATCAGCCCCAGCATTTT
TRBV20-1	TRBJ1-3	-	-	CSARVRSPGNTIYF	TGCAGTGCTAGAGTCCGGTCTCCCGGAAACACCATATATTTT
TRBV28	TRBJ1-5	-	many	CASSLIVQPQHF	TGTGCCAGCAGTTTAATAGTTCAGCCCCAGCATTTT
TRBV19	TRBJ2-3	-	-	CAASGADTDTQYF	TGTGCCGCTTCGGGGGCTGACACAGATACGCAGTATTTT
TRBV5-1	TRBJ2-1	-	-	CASRWDTVSYNEQFF	TGCGCCAGCAGATGGGATACAGTCTCCTACAATGAGCAGTTCTTC